The text below deals with one T cell receptor (beta chain). Its specific antigen is unknown. One base away there is no much larger clone; base qualities are not given. The donors belonged to the validation cohort of around 120 subjects, which was separate from the approximately 700-subject first cohort. The sample comes from a study of cytomegalovirus exposure and HLA in healthy donors (dated by TCRdb to 2016 to 2017). Regarding the study in general: According to a later analysis, one platform produced both the 120 validation repertoires and the 666 repertoires of the first cohort. High-throughput TCR immunosequencing, statistical association of individual TCRs with disease status, and machine learning were combined to predict cytomegalovirus infection status. In addition to the first cohort of 666 subjects, a separate validation cohort of approximately 130 different subjects was used. The study was designed to test whether signatures of past pathogen exposure could be identified by cataloging public T cell receptors. Findings and caveats that apply to the study as a whole: In a later analysis, TCRs clustered in the first cohort were found to also tend to co-occur in the approximately 120 validation repertoires, with around 94% of cluster scores above 0. The classifier was reported to diagnose cytomegalovirus status with high specificity and sensitivity in both the original cohort and the validation cohort. In the study, about 150 TCR beta chains were listed as associated with cytomegalovirus. Most TCR sequences were seen in very few donors, while some public TCRs were found in many individuals. It was suggested by the authors that the approach could potentially be generalized to other disease states and immunological phenotypes. In vitro tests confirmed that a few of the cytomegalovirus-associated TCR beta chains recognize cytomegalovirus antigens. A later analysis lacked HLA typing for the validation cohort, so it scored co-occurrence in that cohort across all 120 or so repertoires.

Clipping removes 4 bases from V and 3 bases from J, with 3 as the unmatched junction base count. CDR1 and CDR2 are drawn from the germline V gene: SGHTA, FQGNSA. Taken from cysteine to phenylalanine, the CDR3 has 15 residues. Just CDR3 DNA is preserved here, 45 bases in frame from base 1. Libraries were built with the immunoSEQ multiplex PCR assay. Processing in the source paper ran as follows. To diagnose cytomegalovirus status from the catalog of TCR beta chain sequences, a statistical classification framework was built. TCRdb mirrors the immuneACCESS table, restricted to in-frame sequences. Some clones are absent from its copies; in checked studies, under half trace to an unresolved V gene, and the reason for the others is unknown. V and J calls and clone size are copied from that table; D and trimming were computed from the DNA. For this sample there are roughly 250,000 clones; approximately 84% appear just once. The ten most abundant clones make up around 1.2% of the sample.

The source material was PBMCs. Recombination connected TRBV7-2 to TRBJ1-4, and 9 junctional nucleotides match TRBD1. This receptor was taken from a woman aged 25 to 45 in good health and CMV-seropositive. The DNA reads TGTGCCAGCAGCTCAAGGACAGGGGCTAATGAAAAACTGTTTTTT. It specifies CASSSRTGANEKLFF.